The text below deals with one T cell receptor (beta chain). Its target is not known. Clones were sequenced by immunoSEQ multiplex PCR, and TCRdb holds only the in-frame ones, with some missing. The sample comprises some 170,000 clones, more than 90% of which are singletons, and 2.6% rests with the top ten. This sample was taken from a study of T cell responses to AZD1222 COVID-19 vaccine. General observations from the study: None of the repertoires were sampled until the peak T cell response had passed.

There are 11 residues in the CDR3. V was shortened by 3 bases and J by 0 bases, with 3 bases between the two germline ends. Germline V gene sequence: CDR1 GTSNPN, CDR2 SVGIG (reference sequence). The sequence came from an adult in good health. The V gene is TRBV30, the J gene TRBJ2-7; D gene uncertain. The sequencing here drew on peripheral blood, taken on day 0 of AZD1222 vaccination. Here the CDR3 DNA reads TGTGCCTGGAGGGACTCCTACGAGCAGTACTTC. This codes for CAWRDSYEQYF.